Listed here are 26 T cell receptor beta chains from one sample, sequenced in a study of cytomegalovirus exposure and HLA in healthy donors. In the PCR, 60 Vbeta and 13 Jbeta primers were used. Some clones are missing from TCRdb's copy, which holds only in-frame ones; the method was immunoSEQ multiplex PCR. The table has some 120,000 clones, 81% seen once. Sequencing was carried out using PBMCs. Receptors originate from a man aged 40-50 years in good health and CMV-seronegative.

This chain joins TRBV19 and TRBJ1-1; 7 nucleotides match TRBD1. Germline values: CDR1 LNHDA, CDR2 SQIVND (reference sequence). This CDR3 region has 15 residues. V was clipped by 5 bases and J by 3 bases; unmatched bases: 9. The CDR3 spells CASSPGGTADTEAFF. CDR3 DNA: TGTGCCAGTAGTCCAGGCGGGACAGCTGACACTGAAGCTTTCTTT.

The CDR3 coding sequence is TGTGCCAGTAGATCGGGGGGATTGGGCTCCTACGAGCAGTACTTC. Translated: CASRSGGLGSYEQYF. The chain couples TRBV19 to TRBJ2-7; 7 bases align to TRBD2. Germline CDR1 is LNHDA and CDR2 is SQIVND (reference sequence). The ends lost 6 bases at V and 0 bases at J; junction bases unmatched: 8. This CDR3 is built from 15 residues.

V and J are TRBV28 and TRBJ1-2, with D hard to call. The germline V gene encodes CDR1 MDHEN and CDR2 SYDVKM. V was trimmed by 6 bases and J by 3 bases, leaving 5 bases between them. The CDR3 is made up of 11 amino acids. The CDR3 DNA is TGTGCCAGCAGCCTTGACTATGGCTACACCTTC. Encoded protein: CASSLDYGYTF.

The rearrangement links TRBV7-9 to TRBJ2-1; D ambiguous. Germline loops: CDR1 SEHNR, CDR2 FQNEAQ (reference sequence). Trimming removed 3 bases at V and 7 bases at J, with 7 bases between. The CDR3 is 12 amino acids. CDR3 region: CASSFAANEQFF. The CDR3 coding sequence is TGTGCCAGCAGCTTTGCCGCGAATGAGCAGTTCTTC.

V usage is TRBV6-5 and J usage is TRBJ2-7, with TRBD1 matching 9 bases. Germline-derived CDR1 and CDR2 are MNHEY and SVGAGI. The CDR3 runs 13 residues. The V gene end was trimmed by 6 bases and the J gene end by 2 bases; junction bases not matched to a gene: 2. The chain's CDR3 is CASRRTGAYEQYF. The CDR3 DNA sequence: TGTGCCAGCAGGAGGACAGGGGCCTACGAGCAGTACTTC.

The CDR3 nucleotides are TGTGCCAGCAGCCCGGACGGGACAGGGGGCCAGCCCCAGCATTTT. Its translation is CASSPDGTGGQPQHF. This chain uses TRBV9 with TRBJ1-5; 12 nucleotides agree with TRBD1. The CDR3 contains 15 residues. The trim removed 4 bases at V and 7 bases at J, leaving 6 bases unmatched. Germline lookup yields CDR1 SGDLS and CDR2 YYNGEE.

This sequence joins TRBV4-2 and TRBJ1-1, with 7 bases lining up with TRBD1. This CDR3 comprises 18 residues. The germline V gene encodes CDR1 LGHNA and CDR2 YNFKEQ. J was trimmed by 1 base and V by 4 bases; bases with no gene match: 15. The CDR3 loop reads CASSRLRTGLGANTEAFF. In nucleotides, the CDR3 is TGTGCCAGCAGCCGCCTAAGGACAGGCCTAGGGGCGAACACTGAAGCTTTCTTT.

The rearrangement joins TRBV2 to TRBJ2-2; D is possibly TRBD2 (6 bases). V was clipped by 0 bases and J by 1 base, with 9 bases between them. The CDR3 contains 16 residues. CDR1 is SNHLY, CDR2 FYNNEI, per germline. In DNA, the CDR3 is TGTGCCAGCAGTGAAGCCCAAGCGGGGAACACCGGGGAGCTGTTTTTT. This codes for CASSEAQAGNTGELFF.

The table lists this clone with a few counts. The rearrangement joins TRBV30 to TRBJ2-1; tentatively, D is TRBD1 (5 bases). The CDR3 runs to 12 residues. Trimming removed 4 bases at V and 8 bases at J, with 12 bases between. The germline CDR1 and CDR2 sequences are GTSNPN and SVGIG (reference sequence). In DNA form, the CDR3 reads TGTGCCTGGAAGGGGTTTGGGGATGAGCAGTTCTTC. Its protein is CAWKGFGDEQFF.

To note about this clone: In the same sample, other DNA sequences code for this CDR3. The chain is built from TRBV18 and TRBJ2-7; 10 positions match TRBD2. The length of the CDR3 is 16 residues. Germline CDR1 is KGHSH and CDR2 is LQKENI. After removal of 3 bases from V and 2 bases from J, the junction contained 7 bases not matched to a gene. The CDR3 protein is CASSPVVAGGAYEQYF. The CDR3 DNA sequence: TGTGCCAGCTCACCGGTGGTAGCGGGAGGTGCCTACGAGCAGTACTTC.

This clone was detected once. CDR3 nucleotides: TGTGCCAGGCGTGACAGGGGATGGGGCTACACCTTC. Encoded protein: CARRDRGWGYTF. This chain connects TRBV6-5 to TRBJ1-2, with 8 bases that match TRBD1. CDR3 length equals 12 residues. V was clipped by 9 bases and J by 8 bases; unmatched bases: 8. From germline, CDR1 is MNHEY and CDR2 SVGAGI.

This chain uses TRBV6-6 with TRBJ2-2; D not resolved. Trimming stripped 5 bases from V and 2 bases from J, with 15 bases between. This CDR3 comprises 16 residues. The germline gives CDR1 MNHNY, CDR2 SVGAGI (reference sequence). This chain's CDR3 is CASSQTSRINTGELFF. The CDR3 coding sequence is TGTGCCAGCAGTCAAACCTCGAGGATCAACACCGGGGAGCTGTTTTTT.

The chain joins TRBV15 to TRBJ1-1, with unresolved D. V lost 6 bases to trimming and J lost 5 bases, with 10 bases between them. The CDR3 is 12 amino acids. Germline CDR1 is LNHNV and CDR2 is YYDKDF (reference sequence). DNA of the CDR3: TGTGCCACCAGAGAAGGAGGTACTGAAGCTTTCTTT. The encoded protein is CATREGGTEAFF.

V usage is TRBV5-1 and J usage is TRBJ2-5; 11 positions match TRBD2. The CDR3 contains 20 residues. Germline V gene data show CDR1 as SGHRS and CDR2 as YFSETQ. The V segment lost 2 bases and the J segment 7 bases; nucleotides outside the gene matches: 22. CDR3 amino acids: CASSFFPSTSSGGPPRTQYF. The DNA for the CDR3 is TGCGCCAGCAGCTTTTTCCCCTCAACCTCTAGCGGGGGGCCCCCCCGGACCCAGTACTTC.

This clone was seen only a few times. This chain connects TRBV6-6 to TRBJ2-2; 8 bases fit TRBD1. Germline CDR1 MNHNY, CDR2 SVGAGI (reference sequence). The junction had 3 bases not matched to a gene; V was cut back by 6 bases and J by 3 bases. The CDR3 totals 14 residues. The CDR3 protein is CASSKTGDTGELFF. CDR3 bases: TGTGCCAGCAGCAAGACAGGGGACACCGGGGAGCTGTTTTTT.

CDR3: CASSPSWGTRNQPQHF. In nucleotides, the CDR3 is TGTGCCAGTAGTCCCAGCTGGGGGACACGCAATCAGCCCCAGCATTTT. The V gene is TRBV19, the J gene TRBJ1-5; possibly TRBD1 for D (6 bases). The germline CDR1 and CDR2 sequences are LNHDA and SQIVND (reference sequence). V was pared by 5 bases and J by 2 bases, with 16 bases between. The CDR3 extends over 16 amino acids. The full variable domain, rest sourced from reference TRBV19 and TRBJ1-5, is DGGITQSPKYLFRKEGQNVTLSCEQNLNHDAMYWYRQDPGQGLRLIYYSQIVNDFQKGDIAEGYSVSREKKESFPLTVTSAQKNPTAFYLCASSPSWGTRNQPQHFGDGTRLSIL.

This rearrangement joins TRBV6-1 to TRBJ2-6; D not certain. This CDR3 region has 14 residues. V was pared by 2 bases and J by 5 bases, with 7 bases between. The germline V gene encodes CDR1 MNHNS and CDR2 SASEGT. This chain's CDR3 is CASSEKLRANVLTF. The CDR3 nucleotides are TGTGCCAGCAGTGAAAAACTTCGGGCCAACGTCCTGACTTTC.

Worth noting for this clone: Other DNA sequences from this sample encode an identical CDR3 as well. The genes are TRBV6-4 and TRBJ2-1; D possibly corresponds to TRBD2 (6 bases). The ends were cut back, 3 bases at V and 8 bases at J, with 8 bases in the middle. Germline V lookup: CDR1 MRHNA, CDR2 SNTAGT. The CDR3 is 12 amino acids. This CDR3 reads CASSDGEDEQFF. As DNA, the CDR3 is TGTGCCAGCAGTGATGGGGAGGATGAGCAGTTCTTC.

V and J are TRBV29-1 and TRBJ1-1, with 8 bases that match TRBD1. This CDR3 spans 12 amino acids. V was clipped by 7 bases and J by 1 base; unmatched bases: 2. The germline gives CDR1 SQVTM, CDR2 ANQGSEA. The CDR3 nucleotides are TGCAGCGGGGGACAGGAGAACACTGAAGCTTTCTTT. Residues: CSGGQENTEAFF.

This rearrangement joins TRBV6-1 to TRBJ2-1, with D uncertain. V was shortened by 7 bases and J by 10 bases, with 20 bases between the two germline ends. Germline CDR1 reads MNHNS; CDR2 reads SASEGT. The CDR3 has 14 residues. The CDR3 reads CASIWNGVVGEQFF. CDR3 in DNA: TGTGCCAGCATTTGGAACGGAGTTGTCGGCGAGCAGTTCTTC.

The chain carries TRBV5-8 and TRBJ2-7; D not resolved. Trimming shortened V by 1 base and J by 5 bases, and 4 bases separated the two germline ends. Germline CDR1 and CDR2: SGHTS and YDEGEE. The CDR3 extends over 11 amino acids. CDR3 nucleotide sequence: TGTGCCAGCAGCTTGTCAGACGAGCAGTACTTC. Translated: CASSLSDEQYF.

The gene calls are TRBV5-4 and TRBJ2-7, with D maybe TRBD1 (7 bases). The CDR3 runs to 15 residues. The germline V and J ends were trimmed by 0 bases and 5 bases, with 15 bases remaining between them. The V gene's germline CDR1 is SGHNT and CDR2 YYREEE (reference sequence). CDR3 sequence reads: CASSLEGSRGDEQYF. The CDR3 nucleotides are TGTGCCAGCAGCTTGGAAGGGAGCAGGGGGGACGAGCAGTACTTC.

CDR3 in amino acids: CSVDPGSTGELFF. The CDR3 bases are TGCAGCGTTGATCCTGGGAGTACCGGGGAGCTGTTTTTT. The chain uses TRBV29-1 and TRBJ2-2; tentative D call: TRBD2 (5 bases). CDR3 length equals 13 residues. V lost 3 bases to trimming and J lost 5 bases, with 10 bases between them. Germline V gene lookup returns CDR1 SQVTM and CDR2 ANQGSEA.

V usage is TRBV25-1 and J usage is TRBJ2-1; TRBD2 matches 7 bases. With V trimmed by 6 bases and J by 1 base, 3 bases remained unmatched. The V gene's germline CDR1 is MGHDK and CDR2 SYGVNS. The CDR3 totals 14 residues. In nucleotides, the CDR3 is TGTGCCAGCAGGGGGACTAATTCCTACAATGAGCAGTTCTTC. It specifies CASRGTNSYNEQFF.

This chain joins TRBV29-1 and TRBJ2-7; 7 bases align to TRBD2. The CDR3 contains 12 residues. Per germline, CDR1 SQVTM and CDR2 ANQGSEA. J lost 7 bases, V lost 7 bases, and 10 bases had no gene match. CDR3 nucleotides: TGCAGCGCGGGATCGTCCGGGGGGGAGCAGTACTTC. Translation: CSAGSSGGEQYF.

The count of this clone is one. The chain recombines TRBV27 with TRBJ2-1; TRBD2 matches 11 bases. The CDR3 runs to 15 residues. Losses at the gene ends were 7 bases for V and 4 bases for J; bases not matched to a gene: 6. The germline gives CDR1 MNHEY, CDR2 SMNVEV (reference sequence). CDR3: CASTGGLAEYNEQFF. The CDR3 bases are TGTGCCAGCACGGGGGGACTAGCGGAATACAATGAGCAGTTCTTC.